Listed below are T cell receptor beta chains from one sample, sequenced in a study of cytomegalovirus exposure and HLA in healthy donors. The method was immunoSEQ multiplex PCR; TCRdb's version includes in-frame clones alone and lacks a portion of them. This sample has roughly 130,000 clones, with 80% found just once. Sequenced input: PBMCs. The receptors were sampled from a male donor in good health and CMV-seronegative. CDR3s include the opening cysteine and the closing phenylalanine or tryptophan. The order of the fields is J gene, V gene, D gene, clone size, CDR3 DNA, CDR3 protein. The D gene is left open where the match is weak. Clone size is shown for a subset of rows, as once, few, many or a class of expanded clone.

TRBJ2-7 | TRBV28 | TRBD1 | few | TGTGCCAGCAGGAAAACCGGTTCAGGGGGCCCGACCTACGAGCAGTACTTC | CASRKTGSGGPTYEQYF
TRBJ1-2 | TRBV2 | TRBD1 | . | TGTGCCAGCCGACAGGGAAAAGCTAACTATGGCTACACCTTC | CASRQGKANYGYTF
TRBJ2-7 | TRBV18 | . | . | TGTGCCAGCTCACCCCTAGGGAGCTACGAGCAGTACTTC | CASSPLGSYEQYF
TRBJ1-1 | TRBV6-1 | . | . | TGTGCCAGCAGTGAAGACAGAGCCACTGAAGCTTTCTTT | CASSEDRATEAFF
TRBJ2-2 | TRBV27 | . | few | TGTGCCAGCAAAACAGGATTCGCGAACACCGGGGAGCTGTTTTTT | CASKTGFANTGELFF
TRBJ1-1 | TRBV6-1 | . | . | TGTGCCAGCAGGACGGGACAAACGAACACTGAAGCTTTCTTT | CASRTGQTNTEAFF
TRBJ1-3 | TRBV5-4 | . | . | TGTGCCAGCAGCTTGGGCCGCAGGGGTGCTGGAAACACCATATATTTT | CASSLGRRGAGNTIYF
TRBJ2-7 | TRBV11-2 | . | . | TGTGCCAGCAGCGCGGAACAGGGTTGGTACGAGCAGTACTTC | CASSAEQGWYEQYF
TRBJ2-2 | TRBV27 | TRBD2 | few | TGTGCCAGCAGCCACCTACGGGGAGGGTACACCGGGGAGCTGTTTTTT | CASSHLRGGYTGELFF
TRBJ2-5 | TRBV5-1 | . | . | TGCGCCAGCACACTCCCCCTAGCCCGACCATGGACCCAGTACTTC | CASTLPLARPWTQYF
TRBJ1-1 | TRBV30 | . | . | TGTGCCTGGATTCCGGTTAGCACTGAAGCTTTCTTT | CAWIPVSTEAFF
TRBJ1-3 | TRBV6-6 | . | few | TGTGCCAGTGGCCCCGGGTCTTCTGGAAACACCATATATTTT | CASGPGSSGNTIYF
TRBJ2-5 | TRBV5-1 | . | once | TGCGCCAGCAGCTATAGCGAGACCCAGTACTTC | CASSYSETQYF
TRBJ1-1 | TRBV7-9 | TRBD1 | . | TGTGCCAGCAGAGAAGGGGGCATGAACACTGAAGCTTTCTTT | CASREGGMNTEAFF
TRBJ2-7 | TRBV4-1 | TRBD2 | . | TGCGCCAGCAGCCAACCTATAGCGGGACTCGCCTACGAGCAGTACTTC | CASSQPIAGLAYEQYF
TRBJ1-1 | TRBV4-2 | . | few | TGTGCCAGCAGCCAAGGAAGGACTAAACTGGGGCTGAACACTGAAGCTTTCTTT | CASSQGRTKLGLNTEAFF
TRBJ2-7 | TRBV5-1 | TRBD2 | . | TGCGCCAGCAGCGCGGGGGGGTACGAGCAGTACTTC | CASSAGGYEQYF
TRBJ2-1 | TRBV19 | TRBD2 | . | TGTGCCAGTAGTATAGGCATACCGGGACTAGCGGCCTACAATGAGCAGTTCTTC | CASSIGIPGLAAYNEQFF
TRBJ1-6 | TRBV7-2 | . | . | TGTGCCAGCAGCGGCGGGAGGGGAGGCAATTCACCCCTCCACTTT | CASSGGRGGNSPLHF
TRBJ1-1 | TRBV25-1 | . | few | TGTGCCAGCAGTGAGGCCCCCAAGAACACTGAAGCTTTCTTT | CASSEAPKNTEAFF
TRBJ2-3 | TRBV9 | . | . | TGTGCCAGCAGCGTAGGCCTCCAGGGTACAGATACGCAGTATTTT | CASSVGLQGTDTQYF
TRBJ2-3 | TRBV6-5 | TRBD1 | . | TGTGCCAGCAGATCCTCCGGGACAGACACAGATACGCAGTATTTT | CASRSSGTDTDTQYF
TRBJ2-5 | TRBV28 | . | once | TGTGCCAGCAGTTCGCCCCCCGGGCAAGAGACCCAGTACTTC | CASSSPPGQETQYF
TRBJ1-1 | TRBV28 | . | once | TGTGCCAGCAGTTGGGCGGGCGGTGGCACTGAAGCTTTCTTT | CASSWAGGGTEAFF
TRBJ2-7 | TRBV11-3 | . | . | TGTGCCAGCAGCTTAATTTTGCAGGATGCCTACGAGCAGTACTTC | CASSLILQDAYEQYF
TRBJ2-7 | TRBV19 | . | once | TGTGCCAGTAAGGTAGGGGCAGGTCTCTACGAGCAGTACTTC | CASKVGAGLYEQYF